Here is one T cell receptor (beta chain) with its context. Germline is not matched at one junction end, which may reflect a read error. These data originate in a study of molecular identifiers for immune sequencing clone quantification. MiXCR, applied by TCRdb to the PCR reads, yields one record per CDR3 protein. The sample gives under 800,000 distinct CDR3 sequences, 25% of which show up once; about 0.78% is in the top ten. The TCR originated in a human donor in good health. Some libraries in this study had Jurkat cell RNA spiked in. Input material: naive CD8+ T cells from blood, with Jurkat cell RNA spiked in. As to subset: FACS-sorted CD8+CD4-CCR7+CD45RA+ naive T cells.

Here the CDR3 reads CVSSNPPSSGVNTGELFF. DNA of the CDR3: TGTGTCAGCAGTAACCCCCCTTCTAGCGGGGTGAACACCGGGGAGCTGTTTTTT. The gene calls are TRBV28 and TRBJ2-2; 9 bases are shared with TRBD2. Germline assignment: CDR1 MDHEN and CDR2 SYDVKM. The CDR3 sequence is 18 residues long.